This T cell receptor (beta chain) was identified in a study of radiation and T cells in renal cell carcinoma. At the level of the study: Nephrectomy followed 15 Gy stereotactic body radiation by 4 weeks. Study-level findings and limits: Pretreatment tumor biopsies were lacking, so baseline clonotypes are unknown. In blood, top tumor clones expanded by 2 weeks, shrinking by 4.

As to time point: blood 2 weeks post-SBRT. The treatment is: 15 Gy SBRT to primary tumor, nephrectomy 4 weeks later. Radiation-treated patients gave blood at baseline, week 2 and week 4. The repertoire was sequenced with immunoSEQ multiplex PCR; TCRdb's copy has only in-frame clones and lacks some. The table lists 160,000 or so clones, approximately 88% of them singletons. In the case of this clone: As yet, its antigen is unknown.

The TCR comes from a woman aged 45 to 65 with renal cell carcinoma. Sequencing was performed on blood, taken from a patient whose treatment included radiotherapy and nephrectomy.

The CDR3: CASSTLTADTQYF. CDR3 in DNA: TGCGCCAGCAGCACGCTGACCGCAGATACGCAGTATTTT. The chain has TRBV5-1 and TRBJ2-3; no clear D. Trimming stripped 4 bases from V and 4 bases from J, with 10 bases between. CDR1 is SGHRS, CDR2 YFSETQ, per germline. CDR3 length equals 13 residues.